The clone carrying this TCR beta chain was counted once. The target antigen is unknown. The sample originates from a study of shared clonotypes between healthy human individuals. Trimming took off 0 bases at V and 7 bases at J, with 12 bases between the two ends. From germline, CDR1 is LGHNA and CDR2 YNFKEQ. The CDR3 consists of 15 residues. Sequencing used immunoSEQ multiplex PCR; TCRdb keeps in-frame clones, though not all of them. The table has about 700,000 clones, approximately 79% seen once. Study-level points and caveats: About 5% of naive CD4 clonotypes were shared across a few donors.

Source material: memory CD4+ T cells sorted from blood. Subset denoted: CD45RA-negative fraction. The genes are TRBV4-2 and TRBJ1-4, with a tentative D call TRBD1 (5 bases). The receptor was derived from a woman aged 30 to 39 in good health. Here the CDR3 reads CASSQDVGVPEKLFF. In DNA, the CDR3 is TGTGCCAGCAGCCAAGATGTGGGGGTTCCTGAAAAACTGTTTTTT.